This T cell receptor beta chain comes out of a study of T cells in Graves' hyperthyroidism and ophthalmopathy. The overall study: Peripheral blood samples were taken at initial diagnosis, prior to any treatment. Study-level results: Classification by a 13 V-J model distinguished ophthalmopathy from stable hyperthyroidism.

This clonotype has more than one count but fewer than ten. The antigen is undetermined. The germline V and J ends were trimmed by 4 bases and 2 bases, with 11 bases remaining between them. The CDR3 consists of 14 residues. Germline CDR1 MNHGY, CDR2 SVAAGI. Using RNA transcripts as the source, TCR beta CDR3 regions were amplified. Carried out on the TCR CDR3, a first-round RT-PCR used the HTBI primer set. TCRdb passed the multiplex PCR reads through MiXCR, listing each CDR3 protein once. The table lists some 500,000 distinct CDR3 sequences, about an eighth of them singletons. This clonotype was sampled from a young woman with Graves' hyperthyroidism. Sequences were obtained from blood. The gene calls are TRBV6-9 and TRBJ1-1; D unresolved. The CDR3 protein is CASSLSDPNTEAFF. The CDR3 DNA sequence: TGTGCCAGCAGTTTATCGGACCCAAACACTGAAGCTTTCTTT.